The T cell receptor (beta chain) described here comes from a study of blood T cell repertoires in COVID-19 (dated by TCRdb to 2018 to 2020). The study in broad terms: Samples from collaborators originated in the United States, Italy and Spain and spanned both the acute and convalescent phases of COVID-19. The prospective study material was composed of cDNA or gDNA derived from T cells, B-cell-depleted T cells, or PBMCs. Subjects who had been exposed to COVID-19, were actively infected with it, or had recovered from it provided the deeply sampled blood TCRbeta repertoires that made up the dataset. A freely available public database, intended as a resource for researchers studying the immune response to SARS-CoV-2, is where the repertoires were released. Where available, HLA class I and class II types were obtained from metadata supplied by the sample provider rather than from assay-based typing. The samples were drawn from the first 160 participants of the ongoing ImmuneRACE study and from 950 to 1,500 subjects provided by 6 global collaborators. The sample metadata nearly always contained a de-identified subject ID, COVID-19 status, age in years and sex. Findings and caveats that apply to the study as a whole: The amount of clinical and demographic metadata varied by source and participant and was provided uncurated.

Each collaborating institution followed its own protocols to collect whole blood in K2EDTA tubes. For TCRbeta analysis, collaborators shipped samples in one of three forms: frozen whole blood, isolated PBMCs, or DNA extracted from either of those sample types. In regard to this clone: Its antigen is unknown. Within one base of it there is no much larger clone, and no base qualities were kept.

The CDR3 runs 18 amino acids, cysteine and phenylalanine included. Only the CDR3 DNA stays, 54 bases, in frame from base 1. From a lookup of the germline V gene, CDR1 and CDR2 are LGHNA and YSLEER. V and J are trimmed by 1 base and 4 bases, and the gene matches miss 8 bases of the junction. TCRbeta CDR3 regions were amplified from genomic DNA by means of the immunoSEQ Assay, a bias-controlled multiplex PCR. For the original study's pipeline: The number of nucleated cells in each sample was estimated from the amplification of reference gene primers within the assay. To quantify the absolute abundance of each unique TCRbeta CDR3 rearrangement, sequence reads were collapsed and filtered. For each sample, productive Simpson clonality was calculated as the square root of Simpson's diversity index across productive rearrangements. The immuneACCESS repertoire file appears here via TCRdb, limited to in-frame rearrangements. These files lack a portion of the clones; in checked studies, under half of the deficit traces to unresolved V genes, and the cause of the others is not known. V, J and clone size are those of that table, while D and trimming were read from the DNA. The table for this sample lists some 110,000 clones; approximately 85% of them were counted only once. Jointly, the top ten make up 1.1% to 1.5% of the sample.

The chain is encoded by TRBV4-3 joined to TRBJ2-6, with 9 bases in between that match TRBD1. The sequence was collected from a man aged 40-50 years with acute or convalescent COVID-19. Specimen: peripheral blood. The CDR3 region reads CASSQAGTGWEGANVLTF. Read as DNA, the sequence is TGCGCCAGCAGCCAAGCCGGGACAGGGTGGGAGGGGGCCAACGTCCTGACTTTC.